What follows are 6 T cell receptor beta chains derived from one specimen sequenced in a study of glioma-infiltrating T cells. Using RNA template, CDR3s of TCR alpha and beta were amplified with iRepertoire arm-PCR. From the multiplex PCR reads, TCRdb called clonotypes with MiXCR, one entry per CDR3 protein. This table holds over 140,000 distinct CDR3 sequences, around 40% found once. Input material: glioma tissue, nonneoplastic brain tissue, or PBMCs (not recorded which). The receptors here all came from a human donor with low-grade glioma or glioblastoma, undergoing nonglioma brain surgery, or in good health (not recorded which).

Worth noting for this clonotype: The junction departs from the called germline gene at one end, perhaps through a read error. The rearrangement uses TRBV27 and TRBJ1-2, with D unresolved. Germline V gives CDR1 MNHEY, CDR2 SMNVEV (reference sequence). CDR3 size: 15 residues. CDR3 bases: TGTGCCAGCAGTTTAATGCGCGGGAGAGGCTATTGCTACACCTTC. Amino acid sequence: CASSLMRGRGYCYTF.

The rearrangement joins TRBV19 to TRBJ2-1; maybe TRBD2 (6 bases). CDR3 size: 13 residues. V dropped 11 bases and J dropped 9 bases, with 20 bases sitting between them. CDR1 LNHDA and CDR2 SQIVND come from the germline V gene (reference sequence). The CDR3 nucleotides are TGTGCCGTTGCTAGGACTAAGTTGAGTGAGCAGTTCTTC. As protein: CAVARTKLSEQFF. The full variable domain, in which reference TRBV19 and TRBJ2-1 provide the parts outside the CDR3, is DGGITQSPKYLFRKEGQNVTLSCEQNLNHDAMYWYRQDPGQGLRLIYYSQIVNDFQKGDIAEGYSVSREKKESFPLTVTSAQKNPTAFYLCAVARTKLSEQFFGPGTRLTVL.

The chain has TRBV18 and TRBJ1-3; 8 bases align to TRBD1. The CDR3 contains 16 residues. The trim removed 3 bases at V and 0 bases at J, leaving 4 bases unmatched. The germline gives CDR1 KGHSH, CDR2 LQKENI. CDR3 coding DNA: TGTGCCAGCTCACCCGGGACAGGAAGCTCTGGAAACACCATATATTTT. It yields the protein CASSPGTGSSGNTIYF.

Remarks on this clonotype: Being one base from a much bigger clone, this may be a read error. This rearrangement joins TRBV6-2 or TRBV6-3 to TRBJ2-7; D remains ambiguous. V dropped 2 bases and J dropped 0 bases, with 8 bases sitting between them. The germline CDR1 and CDR2 sequences are MNHEY and SVGEGT. The CDR3 contains 14 residues. The CDR3: CASSYARCSYEQYF. The CDR3, as DNA: TGTGCCAGCAGTTACGCCAGGTGCTCCTACGAGCAGTACTTC.

This sequence joins TRBV7-2 and TRBJ1-1; D remains unclear. The length of the CDR3 is 14 residues. Germline loops: CDR1 SGHTA, CDR2 FQGNSA. Trimming left V 3 bases short and J 4 bases short, with 12 bases between. CDR3 sequence (DNA): TGTGCCAGCAGCTTGAAAACAGAGAGCACTGAAGCTTTCTTT. This codes for CASSLKTESTEAFF.

Remarks on this clonotype: Just one base apart from a much larger clone, this may be a read error. This chain joins TRBV4-3 and TRBJ2-2; D is unresolved. This CDR3 has 12 amino acids. Germline CDR1 is LGHNA and CDR2 is YSLEER. The V end lost 0 bases, the J end lost 10 bases, and 6 bases lay between the germline ends. CDR3 loop: CASSQDGVELFF. The CDR3 bases are TGCGCCAGCAGCCAAGATGGCGTGGAGCTGTTTTTT.